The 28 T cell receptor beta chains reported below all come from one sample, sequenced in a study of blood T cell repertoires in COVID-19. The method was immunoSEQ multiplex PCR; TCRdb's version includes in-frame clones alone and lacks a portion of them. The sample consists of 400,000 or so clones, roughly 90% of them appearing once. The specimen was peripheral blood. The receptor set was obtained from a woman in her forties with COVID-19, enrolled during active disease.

CDR3 DNA: TGCGCCAGCAGCCCGACTAGTCTGGAGACCCAGTACTTC. Its translation: CASSPTSLETQYF. The chain combines TRBV5-1 with TRBJ2-5, with D tentatively TRBD2 (6 bases). Germline lookup yields CDR1 SGHRS and CDR2 YFSETQ. The CDR3 contains 13 residues. Deletions cut 4 bases from V and 5 bases from J, with 12 bases between.

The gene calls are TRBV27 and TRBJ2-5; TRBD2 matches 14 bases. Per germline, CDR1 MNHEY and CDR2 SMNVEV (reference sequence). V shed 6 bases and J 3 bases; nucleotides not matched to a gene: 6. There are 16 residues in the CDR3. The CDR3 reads CASSPTSGRVEETQYF. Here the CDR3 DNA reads TGTGCCAGCAGCCCGACTAGCGGGAGGGTTGAAGAGACCCAGTACTTC.

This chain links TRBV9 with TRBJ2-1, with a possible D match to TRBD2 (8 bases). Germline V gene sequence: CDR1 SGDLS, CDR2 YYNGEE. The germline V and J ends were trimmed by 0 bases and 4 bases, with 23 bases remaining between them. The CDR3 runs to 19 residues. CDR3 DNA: TGTGCCAGCAGCGTAGGAGGGGGCGGGGGGACAAAAAATTACAATGAGCAGTTCTTC. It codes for CASSVGGGGGTKNYNEQFF.

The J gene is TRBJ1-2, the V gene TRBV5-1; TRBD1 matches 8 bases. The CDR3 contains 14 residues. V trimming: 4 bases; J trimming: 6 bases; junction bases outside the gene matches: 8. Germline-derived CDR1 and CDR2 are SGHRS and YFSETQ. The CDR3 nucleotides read TGCGCCAGCAGCCAAGGACAGGGTTTCCATGGCTACACCTTC. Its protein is CASSQGQGFHGYTF. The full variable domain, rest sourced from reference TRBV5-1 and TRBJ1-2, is KAGVTQTPRYLIKTRGQQVTLSCSPISGHRSVSWYQQTPGQGLQFLFEYFSETQRNKGNFPGRFSGRQFSNSRSEMNVSTLELGDSALYLCASSQGQGFHGYTFGSGTRLTVV.

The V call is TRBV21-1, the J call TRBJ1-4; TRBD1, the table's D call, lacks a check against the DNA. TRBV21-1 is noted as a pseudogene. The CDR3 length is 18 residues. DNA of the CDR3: TGTGCCAGCAGCTCCCAGCGACAGGGTCAGGGGGCGGGTGAAAAACTGTTTTTT. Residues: CASSSQRQGQGAGEKLFF.

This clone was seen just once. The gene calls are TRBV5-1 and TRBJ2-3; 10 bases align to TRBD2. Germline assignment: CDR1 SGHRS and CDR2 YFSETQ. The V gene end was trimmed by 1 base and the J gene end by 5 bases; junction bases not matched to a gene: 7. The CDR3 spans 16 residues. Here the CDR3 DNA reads TGCGCCAGCAGCTTGCCGCTAGCGGGGGAGGGAGATACGCAGTATTTT. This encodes CASSLPLAGEGDTQYF.

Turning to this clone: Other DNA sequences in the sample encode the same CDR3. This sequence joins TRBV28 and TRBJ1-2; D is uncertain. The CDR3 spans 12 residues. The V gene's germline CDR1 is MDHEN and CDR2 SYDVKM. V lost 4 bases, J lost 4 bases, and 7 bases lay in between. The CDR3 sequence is CASSSGFYGYTF. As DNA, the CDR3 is TGTGCCAGCAGTTCCGGGTTCTATGGCTACACCTTC.

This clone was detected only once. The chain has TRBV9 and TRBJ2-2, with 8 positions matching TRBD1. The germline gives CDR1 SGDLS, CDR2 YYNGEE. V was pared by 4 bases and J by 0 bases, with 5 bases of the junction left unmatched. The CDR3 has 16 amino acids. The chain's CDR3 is CASSPRDRPNTGELFF. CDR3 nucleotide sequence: TGTGCCAGCAGCCCCCGGGACAGGCCGAACACCGGGGAGCTGTTTTTT. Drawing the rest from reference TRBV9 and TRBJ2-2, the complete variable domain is DSGVTQTPKHLITATGQRVTLRCSPRSGDLSVYWYQQSLDQGLQFLIQYYNGEERAKGNILERFSAQQFPDLHSELNLSSLELGDSALYFCASSPRDRPNTGELFFGEGSRLTVL.

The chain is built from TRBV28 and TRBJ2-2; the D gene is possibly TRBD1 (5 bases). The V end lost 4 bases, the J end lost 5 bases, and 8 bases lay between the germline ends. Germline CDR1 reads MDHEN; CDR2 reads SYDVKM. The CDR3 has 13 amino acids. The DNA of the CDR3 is TGTGCCAGCAGTTCTTCAGGGACCGGGGAGCTGTTTTTT. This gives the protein CASSSSGTGELFF.

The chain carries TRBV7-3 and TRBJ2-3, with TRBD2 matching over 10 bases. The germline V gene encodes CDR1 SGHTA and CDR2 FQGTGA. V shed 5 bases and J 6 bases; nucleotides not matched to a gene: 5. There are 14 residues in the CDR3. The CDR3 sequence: CASSPSGRVDTQYF. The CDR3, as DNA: TGTGCCAGCAGCCCTAGCGGGAGAGTGGATACGCAGTATTTT.

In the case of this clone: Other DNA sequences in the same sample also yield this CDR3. The DNA for the CDR3 is TGTGCCAGCAGCTTACCCGGGACAGGGAGCTCCTACGAGCAGTACTTC. Protein: CASSLPGTGSSYEQYF. The rearrangement joins TRBV28 to TRBJ2-7; 9 bases map to TRBD1. The CDR3 is 16 amino acids. Germline V gives CDR1 MDHEN, CDR2 SYDVKM. Trimming removed 6 bases from V and 0 bases from J; junction bases left unmatched: 9.

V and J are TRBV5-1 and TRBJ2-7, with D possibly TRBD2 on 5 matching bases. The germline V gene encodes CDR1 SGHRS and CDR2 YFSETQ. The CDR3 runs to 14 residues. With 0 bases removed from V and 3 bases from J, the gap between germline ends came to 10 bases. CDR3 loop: CASSLVGGLYEQYF. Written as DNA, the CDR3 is TGCGCCAGCAGCTTGGTAGGAGGACTCTACGAGCAGTACTTC.

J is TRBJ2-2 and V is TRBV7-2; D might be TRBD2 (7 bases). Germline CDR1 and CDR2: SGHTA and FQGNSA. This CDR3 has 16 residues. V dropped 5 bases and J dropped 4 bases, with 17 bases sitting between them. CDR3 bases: TGTGCCAGCAGCCCCCTCGGGGGAGGGGGCACCGGGGAGCTGTTTTTT. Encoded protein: CASSPLGGGGTGELFF.

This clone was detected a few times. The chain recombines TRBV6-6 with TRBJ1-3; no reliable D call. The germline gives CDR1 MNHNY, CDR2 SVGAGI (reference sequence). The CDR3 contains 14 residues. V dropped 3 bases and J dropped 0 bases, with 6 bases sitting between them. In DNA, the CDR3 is TGTGCCAGCAGTTATGGGAGCTCTGGAAACACCATATATTTT. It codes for CASSYGSSGNTIYF.

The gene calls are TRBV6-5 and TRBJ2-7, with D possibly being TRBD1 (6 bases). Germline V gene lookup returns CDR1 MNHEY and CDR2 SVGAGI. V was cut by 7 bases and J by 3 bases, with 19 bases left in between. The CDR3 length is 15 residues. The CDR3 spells CASIPRSGAVYEQYF. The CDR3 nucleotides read TGTGCCAGCATCCCTAGATCAGGGGCCGTCTACGAGCAGTACTTC.

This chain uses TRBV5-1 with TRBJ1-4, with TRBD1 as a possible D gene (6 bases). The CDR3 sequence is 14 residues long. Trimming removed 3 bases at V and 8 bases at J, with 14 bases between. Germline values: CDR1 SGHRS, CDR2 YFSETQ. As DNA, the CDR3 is TGCGCCAGCAGCTCCAGGGGAATGGAGGAAAAACTGTTTTTT. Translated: CASSSRGMEEKLFF.

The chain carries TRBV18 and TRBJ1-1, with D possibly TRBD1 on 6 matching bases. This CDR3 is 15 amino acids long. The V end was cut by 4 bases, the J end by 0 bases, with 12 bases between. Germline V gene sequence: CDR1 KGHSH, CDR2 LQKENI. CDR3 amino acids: CASSLKQGLNTEAFF. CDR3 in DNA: TGTGCCAGCTCACTTAAGCAGGGGTTGAACACTGAAGCTTTCTTT. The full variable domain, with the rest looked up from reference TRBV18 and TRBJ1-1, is NAGVMQNPRHLVRRRGQEARLRCSPMKGHSHVYWYRQLPEEGLKFMVYLQKENIIDESGMPKERFSAEFPKEGPSILRIQQVVRGDSAAYFCASSLKQGLNTEAFFGQGTRLTVV.

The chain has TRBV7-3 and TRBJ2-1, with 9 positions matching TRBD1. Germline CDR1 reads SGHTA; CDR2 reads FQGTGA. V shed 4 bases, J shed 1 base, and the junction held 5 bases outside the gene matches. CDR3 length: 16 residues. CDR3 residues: CASSSGQGRSYNEQFF. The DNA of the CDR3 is TGTGCCAGCAGCTCGGGACAGGGTCGTTCCTACAATGAGCAGTTCTTC.

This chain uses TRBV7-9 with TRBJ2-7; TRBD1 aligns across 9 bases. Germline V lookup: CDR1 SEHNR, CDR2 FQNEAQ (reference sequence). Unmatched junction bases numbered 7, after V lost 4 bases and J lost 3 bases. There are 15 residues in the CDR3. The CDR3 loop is CASSSRQGGFYEQYF. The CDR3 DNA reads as TGTGCCAGCAGCTCTAGACAGGGGGGATTCTACGAGCAGTACTTC.

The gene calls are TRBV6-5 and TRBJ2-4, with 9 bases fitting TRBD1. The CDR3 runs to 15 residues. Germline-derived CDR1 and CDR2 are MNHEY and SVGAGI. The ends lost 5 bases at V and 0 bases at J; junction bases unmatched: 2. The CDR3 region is CASSTGGPAKNIQYF. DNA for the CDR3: TGTGCCAGCAGTACAGGGGGCCCAGCCAAAAACATTCAGTACTTC.

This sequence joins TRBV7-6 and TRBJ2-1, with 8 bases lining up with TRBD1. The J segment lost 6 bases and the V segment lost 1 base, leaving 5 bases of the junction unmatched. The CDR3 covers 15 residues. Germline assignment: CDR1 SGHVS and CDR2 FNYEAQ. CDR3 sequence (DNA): TGTGCCAGCAGCTTAGTAGGGACAGGTTCCAATGAGCAGTTCTTC. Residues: CASSLVGTGSNEQFF.

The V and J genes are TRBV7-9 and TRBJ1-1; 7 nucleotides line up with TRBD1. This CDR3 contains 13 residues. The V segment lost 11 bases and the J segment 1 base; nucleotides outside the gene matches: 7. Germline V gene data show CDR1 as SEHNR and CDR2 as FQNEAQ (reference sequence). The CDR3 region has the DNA TGTGCCGAGAGCCAGGGGGAGAACACTGAAGCTTTCTTT. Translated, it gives CAESQGENTEAFF.

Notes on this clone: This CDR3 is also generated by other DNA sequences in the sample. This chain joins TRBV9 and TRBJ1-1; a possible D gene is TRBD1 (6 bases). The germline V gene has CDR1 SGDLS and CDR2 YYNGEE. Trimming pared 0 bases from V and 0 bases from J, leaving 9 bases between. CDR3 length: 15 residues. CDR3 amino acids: CASSVGGQLNTEAFF. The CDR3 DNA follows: TGTGCCAGCAGCGTAGGCGGACAGCTGAACACTGAAGCTTTCTTT.

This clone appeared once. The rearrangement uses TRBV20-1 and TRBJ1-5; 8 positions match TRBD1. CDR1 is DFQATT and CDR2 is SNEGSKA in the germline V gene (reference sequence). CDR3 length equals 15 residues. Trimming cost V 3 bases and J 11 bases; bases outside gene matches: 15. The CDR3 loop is CSASYGTGNGGTQHF. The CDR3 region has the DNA TGCAGTGCTAGTTATGGGACAGGTAATGGGGGGACCCAGCATTTT.

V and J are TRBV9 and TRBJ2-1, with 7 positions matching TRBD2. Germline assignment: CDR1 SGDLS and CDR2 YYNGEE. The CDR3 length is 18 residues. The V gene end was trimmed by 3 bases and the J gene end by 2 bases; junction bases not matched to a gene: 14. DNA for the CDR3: TGTGCCAGCAGCGAAGAAAAGAACGTAGCGGGTCCCTACAATGAGCAGTTCTTC. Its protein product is CASSEEKNVAGPYNEQFF.

The CDR3 nucleotides read TGTGCCAGCAGTACCCTGGGACTAGCGGGGGGGCCTGATGAGCAGTTCTTC. Protein: CASSTLGLAGGPDEQFF. The rearrangement links TRBV28 to TRBJ2-1, with 16 nucleotides matching TRBD2. Germline CDR1 and CDR2: MDHEN and SYDVKM. The CDR3 has 17 amino acids. J lost 8 bases, V lost 5 bases, and 9 bases had no gene match.

The CDR3 DNA reads as TGTGCCAGCAGTGCGGGACAGGCGACCACTTATGGCTACACCTTC. This encodes CASSAGQATTYGYTF. The V gene is TRBV6-4, the J gene TRBJ1-2, with 8 bases lining up with TRBD1. CDR1 and CDR2 (germline): MRHNA, SNTAGT. J lost 5 bases, V lost 4 bases, and 9 bases had no gene match. This CDR3 comprises 15 residues.

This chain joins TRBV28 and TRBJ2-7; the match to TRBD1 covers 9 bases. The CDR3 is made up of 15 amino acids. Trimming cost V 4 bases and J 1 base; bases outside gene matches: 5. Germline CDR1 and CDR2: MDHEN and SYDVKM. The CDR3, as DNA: TGTGCCAGCAGTTCCGACAGGGGGTTTTCCTACGAGCAGTACTTC. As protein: CASSSDRGFSYEQYF.